This passage covers 17 T cell receptor beta chains from one sample sequenced in a study of blood T cell repertoires in COVID-19. Libraries were prepared by immunoSEQ multiplex PCR; TCRdb keeps only in-frame clonotypes and omits some of them. Among around 140,000 clones listed, around 89% were seen once. Sequences were obtained from peripheral blood. These receptors were collected from a man in his forties or fifties with active or convalescent COVID-19.

The chain carries TRBV7-2 and TRBJ1-5; 7 nucleotides agree with TRBD1. The J segment lost 2 bases and the V segment lost 5 bases, leaving 3 bases of the junction unmatched. The germline V gene encodes CDR1 SGHTA and CDR2 FQGNSA. The length of the CDR3 is 14 residues. The CDR3 DNA reads as TGTGCCAGCAGCAGGGGGCTGGGCAATCAGCCCCAGCATTTT. Translating it yields CASSRGLGNQPQHF.

The chain couples TRBV19 to TRBJ2-5; 9 nucleotides align to TRBD1. V was pared by 4 bases and J by 5 bases, with 11 bases of the junction left unmatched. From germline, CDR1 is LNHDA and CDR2 SQIVND (reference sequence). The CDR3 covers 16 residues. The CDR3 region is CASSTYPGQGRETQYF. In nucleotides, the CDR3 is TGTGCCAGTAGTACCTACCCGGGACAGGGACGGGAGACCCAGTACTTC.

The chain combines TRBV6-5 with TRBJ1-4; a weak D match, TRBD1 (5 bases). Germline values: CDR1 MNHEY, CDR2 SVGAGI. V was pared by 2 bases and J by 4 bases, with 8 bases between. The CDR3 runs to 14 residues. In DNA form, the CDR3 reads TGTGCCAGCAGTTACAGCAGGGTTAATGAAAAACTGTTTTTT. It yields the protein CASSYSRVNEKLFF.

The gene calls are TRBV5-4 and TRBJ1-2, with 9 bases matching TRBD1. The junction had 7 bases not matched to a gene; V was cut back by 4 bases and J by 6 bases. The germline V gene encodes CDR1 SGHNT and CDR2 YYREEE (reference sequence). This CDR3 is built from 14 residues. The chain's CDR3 is CASSAKQGAHGYTF. The CDR3 nucleotides read TGTGCCAGCAGCGCGAAACAGGGGGCGCATGGCTACACCTTC.

The chain recombines TRBV28 with TRBJ2-3; 9 nucleotides line up with TRBD1. The CDR3 is 15 residues long. J gave up 7 bases and V 8 bases, and 13 bases lay outside the gene matches. The V gene's germline CDR1 is MDHEN and CDR2 SYDVKM. The CDR3 here is CASGYSTGGAYTQYF. For the CDR3, the DNA is TGTGCCAGCGGATACTCGACAGGGGGGGCATATACGCAGTATTTT.

V usage is TRBV24-1 and J usage is TRBJ1-2, with D maybe TRBD1 (5 bases). The germline V gene encodes CDR1 KGHDR and CDR2 SFDVKD. Trimming removed 5 bases from V and 5 bases from J, with 11 bases in between. The CDR3 runs 13 residues. This CDR3 reads CATSVAGRYGYTF. The CDR3 coding sequence is TGTGCCACCAGTGTGGCAGGGAGGTATGGCTACACCTTC.

The chain carries TRBV28 and TRBJ1-4; 11 bases are shared with TRBD1. The V gene end was trimmed by 7 bases and the J gene end by 7 bases; junction bases not matched to a gene: 14. The CDR3 loop spans 17 amino acids. Germline values: CDR1 MDHEN, CDR2 SYDVKM. The CDR3 DNA reads as TGTGCCAGCACCTCGGACAGGGGGCACCCAACTGGTGAAAAACTGTTTTTT. This gives the protein CASTSDRGHPTGEKLFF.

V gene TRBV5-4 combines with J gene TRBJ1-1; 7 nucleotides match TRBD1. The CDR3 spans 14 residues. With 4 bases clipped from V and 5 bases from J, the junction kept 8 bases outside the gene matches. Germline V CDR1 and CDR2: SGHNT, YYREEE (reference sequence). CDR3 region: CASSPSLGQTEAFF. The CDR3, as DNA: TGTGCCAGCAGCCCATCATTGGGACAGACTGAAGCTTTCTTT. The complete variable domain, with remaining parts taken from reference TRBV5-4 and TRBJ1-1, reads ETGVTQSPTHLIKTRGQQVTLRCSSQSGHNTVSWYQQALGQGPQFIFQYYREEENGRGNFPPRFSGLQFPNYSSELNVNALELDDSALYLCASSPSLGQTEAFFGQGTRLTVV.

The chain links TRBV5-5 to TRBJ2-1; 7 positions match TRBD1. Germline V lookup: CDR1 SGHKS, CDR2 YYEKEE (reference sequence). The CDR3 contains 15 residues. The ends lost 1 base at V and 8 bases at J; junction bases unmatched: 9. The CDR3 DNA follows: TGTGCCAGCAGCTTGATGGCAGGGGGTTGGGATGAGCAGTTCTTC. Its translation: CASSLMAGGWDEQFF.

The rearrangement joins TRBV6-5 to TRBJ1-6, with 9 positions matching TRBD1. Trimming at V came to 6 bases and at J to 8 bases, leaving 8 bases not matched to a gene. Germline V gene sequence: CDR1 MNHEY, CDR2 SVGAGI. This CDR3 has 15 residues. CDR3 sequence reads: CASRPDRGAYSPLHF. In nucleotides, the CDR3 is TGTGCCAGCAGACCGGACAGGGGCGCTTATTCACCCCTCCACTTT.

This chain connects TRBV2 to TRBJ1-4; TRBD1 agrees at 11 bases. Per the germline V gene, CDR1 is SNHLY and CDR2 is FYNNEI. This CDR3 has 15 amino acids. V lost 6 bases and J lost 8; bases outside the gene matches: 8. The chain's CDR3 is CASSGDRGSGEKLFF. CDR3 nucleotide sequence: TGTGCCAGCAGCGGGGACAGGGGGTCAGGGGAAAAACTGTTTTTT. Looking up the rest from reference TRBV2 and TRBJ1-4 gives the full variable domain: EPEVTQTPSHQVTQMGQEVILRCVPISNHLYFYWYRQILGQKVEFLVSFYNNEISEKSEIFDDQFSVERPDGSNFTLKIRSTKLEDSAMYFCASSGDRGSGEKLFFGSGTQLSVL.

The chain has TRBV9 and TRBJ2-7; 7 bases match TRBD1. This CDR3 comprises 15 residues. Trimming took 2 bases from V and 2 from J; bases not matched to a gene: 7. Germline V gene sequence: CDR1 SGDLS, CDR2 YYNGEE. Here the CDR3 DNA reads TGTGCCAGCAGCGTGACAGGGCAGGGGACCTACGAGCAGTACTTC. Protein product: CASSVTGQGTYEQYF.

This rearrangement joins TRBV7-9 to TRBJ2-2, with D tentatively TRBD1 (5 bases). The CDR3 loop spans 16 amino acids. CDR1 SEHNR and CDR2 FQNEAQ come from the germline V gene (reference sequence). Trimming shortened V by 4 bases and J by 5 bases, and 17 bases separated the two germline ends. CDR3 sequence: CASSWWGAMETGELFF. DNA of the CDR3: TGTGCCAGCAGCTGGTGGGGCGCCATGGAAACCGGGGAGCTGTTTTTT.

This rearrangement joins TRBV19 to TRBJ1-5; no clear D. The germline CDR1 and CDR2 sequences are LNHDA and SQIVND (reference sequence). The ends were cut back, 4 bases at V and 0 bases at J, with 7 bases in the middle. The CDR3 contains 14 residues. CDR3 nucleotides: TGTGCCAGTAGTACAGCGAGTAGCAATCAGCCCCAGCATTTT. It specifies CASSTASSNQPQHF.

The chain combines TRBV11-1 with TRBJ2-7; maybe TRBD1 (5 bases). V was cut by 6 bases and J by 0 bases, with 12 bases left in between. The CDR3 is 14 amino acids. Germline V gives CDR1 SGHAT, CDR2 FQDESV (reference sequence). CDR3 amino acids: CASRLSRDSYEQYF. Written as DNA, the CDR3 is TGTGCCAGCAGATTATCCAGGGACTCCTACGAGCAGTACTTC. The full variable domain, in which reference TRBV11-1 and TRBJ2-7 provide the parts outside the CDR3, is EAEVAQSPRYKITEKSQAVAFWCDPISGHATLYWYRQILGQGPELLVQFQDESVVDDSQLPKDRFSAERLKGVDSTLKIQPAELGDSAMYLCASRLSRDSYEQYFGPGTRLTVT.

The V gene is TRBV6-5, the J gene TRBJ1-2; 7 bases align to TRBD1. Germline V gene lookup returns CDR1 MNHEY and CDR2 SVGAGI. V lost 7 bases to trimming and J lost 5 bases; unmatched junction nucleotides: 10. The CDR3 has 14 amino acids. CDR3 bases: TGTGCCAGCAAAGAGGACGGGACAGTTTATGGCTACACCTTC. Translating gives CASKEDGTVYGYTF.

The rearrangement joins TRBV29-1 to TRBJ1-1; D might be TRBD1 (5 bases). V lost 7 bases and J 3 bases, leaving 15 bases between the germline ends. There are 13 residues in the CDR3. The germline V gene encodes CDR1 SQVTM and CDR2 ANQGSEA. In DNA, the CDR3 is TGCAGCGCCAAAACAGGTGGGGACACTGAAGCTTTCTTT. It specifies CSAKTGGDTEAFF. Combining the CDR3 with reference TRBV29-1 and TRBJ1-1 gives the whole variable domain SAVISQKPSRDICQRGTSLTIQCQVDSQVTMMFWYRQQPGQSLTLIATANQGSEATYESGFVIDKFPISRPNLTFSTLTVSNMSPEDSSIYLCSAKTGGDTEAFFGQGTRLTVV.